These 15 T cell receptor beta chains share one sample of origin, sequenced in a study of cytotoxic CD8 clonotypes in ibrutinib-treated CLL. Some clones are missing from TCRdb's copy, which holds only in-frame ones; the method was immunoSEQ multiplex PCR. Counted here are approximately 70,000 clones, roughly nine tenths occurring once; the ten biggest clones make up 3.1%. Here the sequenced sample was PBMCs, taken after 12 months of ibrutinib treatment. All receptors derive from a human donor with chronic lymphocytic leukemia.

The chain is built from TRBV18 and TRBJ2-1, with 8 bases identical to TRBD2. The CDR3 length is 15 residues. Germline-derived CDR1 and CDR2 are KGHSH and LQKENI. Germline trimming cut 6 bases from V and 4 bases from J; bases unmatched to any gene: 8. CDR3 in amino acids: CASSPGTSSYNEQFF. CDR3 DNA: TGTGCCAGCTCCCCCGGGACTAGTTCGTACAATGAGCAGTTCTTC.

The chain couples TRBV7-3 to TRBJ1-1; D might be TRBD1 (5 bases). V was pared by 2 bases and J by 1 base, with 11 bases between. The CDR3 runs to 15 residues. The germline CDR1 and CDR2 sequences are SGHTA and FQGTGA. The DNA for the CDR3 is TGTGCCAGCAGCTTAGGGGGAAATGCGAACACTGAAGCTTTCTTT. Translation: CASSLGGNANTEAFF.

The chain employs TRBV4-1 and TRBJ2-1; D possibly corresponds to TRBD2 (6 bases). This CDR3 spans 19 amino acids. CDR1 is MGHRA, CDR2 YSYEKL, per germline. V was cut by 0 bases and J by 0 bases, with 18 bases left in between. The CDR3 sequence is CASSQEEGRASSSYNEQFF. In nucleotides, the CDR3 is TGCGCCAGCAGCCAAGAGGAGGGGAGAGCCTCTAGCTCCTACAATGAGCAGTTCTTC.

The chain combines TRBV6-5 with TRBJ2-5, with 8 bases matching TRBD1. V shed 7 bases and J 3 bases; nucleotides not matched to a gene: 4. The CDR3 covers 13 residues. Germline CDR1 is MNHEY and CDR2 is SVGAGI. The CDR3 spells CASTLTGEETQYF. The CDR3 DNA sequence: TGTGCCAGCACCTTGACAGGGGAAGAGACCCAGTACTTC.

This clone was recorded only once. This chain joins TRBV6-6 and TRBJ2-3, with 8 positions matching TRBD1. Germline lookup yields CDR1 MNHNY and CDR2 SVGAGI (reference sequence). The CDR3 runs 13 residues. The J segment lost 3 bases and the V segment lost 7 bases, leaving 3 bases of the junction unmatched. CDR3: CASNHRGTDTQYF. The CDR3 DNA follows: TGTGCCAGCAACCACAGGGGGACAGATACGCAGTATTTT.

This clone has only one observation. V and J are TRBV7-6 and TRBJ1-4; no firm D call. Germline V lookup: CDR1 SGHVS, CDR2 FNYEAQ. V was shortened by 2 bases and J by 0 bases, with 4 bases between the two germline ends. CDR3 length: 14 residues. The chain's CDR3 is CASSLQPTNEKLFF. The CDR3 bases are TGTGCCAGCAGCTTACAGCCAACTAATGAAAAACTGTTTTTT.

CDR3 residues: CASHRSGTDTQYF. The DNA for the CDR3 is TGTGCCAGCCACCGGTCGGGCACAGATACGCAGTATTTT. The J gene is TRBJ2-3, the V gene TRBV27; D is uncertain. Trimming shortened V by 8 bases and J by 1 base, and 10 bases separated the two germline ends. This CDR3 is built from 13 residues. Germline CDR1 and CDR2: MNHEY and SMNVEV (reference sequence).

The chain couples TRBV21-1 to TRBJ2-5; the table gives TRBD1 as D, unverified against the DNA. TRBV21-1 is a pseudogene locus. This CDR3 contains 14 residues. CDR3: CASSLQGARETQYF. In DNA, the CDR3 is TGTGCCAGCAGCTTACAGGGGGCGCGAGAGACCCAGTACTTC.

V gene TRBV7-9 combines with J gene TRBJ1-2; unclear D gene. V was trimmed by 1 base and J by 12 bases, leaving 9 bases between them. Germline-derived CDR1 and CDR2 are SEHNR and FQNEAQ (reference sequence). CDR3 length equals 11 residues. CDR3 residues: CASSLGPKHTF. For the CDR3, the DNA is TGTGCCAGCAGCTTAGGACCGAAACACACCTTC. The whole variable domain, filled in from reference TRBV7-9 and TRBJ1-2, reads DTGVSQNPRHKITKRGQNVTFRCDPISEHNRLYWYRQTLGQGPEFLTYFQNEAQLEKSRLLSDRFSAERPKGSFSTLEIQRTEQGDSAMYLCASSLGPKHTFGSGTRLTVV.

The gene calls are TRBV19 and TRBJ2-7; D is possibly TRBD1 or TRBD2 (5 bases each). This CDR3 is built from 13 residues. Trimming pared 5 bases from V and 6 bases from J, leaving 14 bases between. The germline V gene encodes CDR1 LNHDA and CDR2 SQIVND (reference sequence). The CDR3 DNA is TGTGCCAGTAGTCCGGGGCCAGAGGCCGAGCAGTACTTC. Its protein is CASSPGPEAEQYF.

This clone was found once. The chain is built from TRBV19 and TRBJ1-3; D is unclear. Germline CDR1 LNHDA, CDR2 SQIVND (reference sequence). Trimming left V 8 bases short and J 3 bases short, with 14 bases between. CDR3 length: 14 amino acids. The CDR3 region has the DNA TGTGCCAGTGTTTTAGGGTTTAATGGAAACACCATATATTTT. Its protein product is CASVLGFNGNTIYF. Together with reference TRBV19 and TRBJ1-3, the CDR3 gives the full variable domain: DGGITQSPKYLFRKEGQNVTLSCEQNLNHDAMYWYRQDPGQGLRLIYYSQIVNDFQKGDIAEGYSVSREKKESFPLTVTSAQKNPTAFYLCASVLGFNGNTIYFGEGSWLTVV.

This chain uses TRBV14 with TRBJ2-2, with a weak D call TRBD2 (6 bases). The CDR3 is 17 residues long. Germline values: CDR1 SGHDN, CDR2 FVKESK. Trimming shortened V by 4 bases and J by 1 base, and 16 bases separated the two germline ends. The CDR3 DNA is TGTGCCAGCAGCCTCCTCACGGGAGTTCGGAACACCGGGGAGCTGTTTTTT. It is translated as CASSLLTGVRNTGELFF. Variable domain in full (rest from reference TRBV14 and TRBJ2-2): EAGVTQFPSHSVIEKGQTVTLRCDPISGHDNLYWYRRVMGKEIKFLLHFVKESKQDESGMPNNRFLAERTGGTYSTLKVQPAELEDSGVYFCASSLLTGVRNTGELFFGEGSRLTVL.

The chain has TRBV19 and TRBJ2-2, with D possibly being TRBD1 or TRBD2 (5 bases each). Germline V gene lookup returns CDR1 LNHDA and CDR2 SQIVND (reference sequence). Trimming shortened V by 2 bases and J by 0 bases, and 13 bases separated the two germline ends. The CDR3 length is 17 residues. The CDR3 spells CASSIRLGPPNTGELFF. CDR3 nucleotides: TGTGCCAGTAGTATAAGATTGGGACCTCCGAACACCGGGGAGCTGTTTTTT.

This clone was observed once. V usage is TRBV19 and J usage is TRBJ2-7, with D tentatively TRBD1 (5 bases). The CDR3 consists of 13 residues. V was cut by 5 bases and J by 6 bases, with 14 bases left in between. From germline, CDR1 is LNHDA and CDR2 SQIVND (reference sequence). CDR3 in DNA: TGTGCCAGTAGTTGGCGATCAGGGCGCGAGCAGTACTTC. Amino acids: CASSWRSGREQYF.

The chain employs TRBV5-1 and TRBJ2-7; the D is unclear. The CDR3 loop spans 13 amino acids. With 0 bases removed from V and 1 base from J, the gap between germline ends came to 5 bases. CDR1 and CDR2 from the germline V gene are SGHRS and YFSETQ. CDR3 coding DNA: TGCGCCAGCAGCTTGGTAGATTCCTACGAGCAGTACTTC. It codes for CASSLVDSYEQYF.